This TCR beta chain was obtained from a study of a mutant IDH1 vaccine in newly diagnosed glioma. Libraries were prepared by immunoSEQ multiplex PCR; TCRdb keeps only in-frame clonotypes and omits some of them. The table has roughly 28,000 clones, 70% to 85% seen once. On this clone: The antigen is unknown.

Trimming cost V 1 base and J 0 bases, with 6 bases left between them. The germline V gene has CDR1 SQVTM and CDR2 ANQGSEA. The CDR3 extends over 13 amino acids. The time point is: week 5, during vaccination. In the vaccine, a single dose held 300 ug of the mutant IDH1 20-mer peptide, along with topical imiquimod. This receptor was identified in a man aged 40-55 years with glioma. Some clones in this sample may be carry-over from other donors' samples. Sample: PBMCs, taken from a glioma patient whose treatment included an IDH1 peptide vaccine. J is TRBJ1-1 and V is TRBV29-1; D unresolved. CDR3 coding DNA: TGCAGCGTTGAAGGGGAAATGAACACTGAAGCTTTCTTT. This sequence encodes CSVEGEMNTEAFF. Full variable domain (missing parts from reference TRBV29-1 and TRBJ1-1): SAVISQKPSRDICQRGTSLTIQCQVDSQVTMMFWYRQQPGQSLTLIATANQGSEATYESGFVIDKFPISRPNLTFSTLTVSNMSPEDSSIYLCSVEGEMNTEAFFGQGTRLTVV.